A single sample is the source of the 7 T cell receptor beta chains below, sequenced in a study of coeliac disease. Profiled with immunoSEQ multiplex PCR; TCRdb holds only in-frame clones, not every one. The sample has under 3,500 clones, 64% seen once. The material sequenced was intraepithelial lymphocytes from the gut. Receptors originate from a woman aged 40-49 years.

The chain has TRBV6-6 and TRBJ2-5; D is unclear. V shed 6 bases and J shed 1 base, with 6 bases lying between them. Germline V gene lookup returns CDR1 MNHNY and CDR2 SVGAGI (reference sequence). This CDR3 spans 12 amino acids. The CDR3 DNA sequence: TGTGCCAGCAGCAACATCCAAGAGACCCAGTACTTC. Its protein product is CASSNIQETQYF.

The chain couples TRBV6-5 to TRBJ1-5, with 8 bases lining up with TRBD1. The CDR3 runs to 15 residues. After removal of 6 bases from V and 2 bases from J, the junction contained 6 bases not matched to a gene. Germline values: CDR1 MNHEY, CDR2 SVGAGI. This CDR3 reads CASRQGARGNQPQHF. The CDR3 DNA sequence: TGTGCCAGCAGGCAGGGGGCGCGCGGCAATCAGCCCCAGCATTTT.

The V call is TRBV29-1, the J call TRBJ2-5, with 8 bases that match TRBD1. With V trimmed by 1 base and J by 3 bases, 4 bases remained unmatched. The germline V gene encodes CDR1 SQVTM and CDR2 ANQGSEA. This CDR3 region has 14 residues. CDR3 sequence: CSVEGGQGEETQYF. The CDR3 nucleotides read TGCAGCGTTGAAGGTGGACAGGGAGAAGAGACCCAGTACTTC.

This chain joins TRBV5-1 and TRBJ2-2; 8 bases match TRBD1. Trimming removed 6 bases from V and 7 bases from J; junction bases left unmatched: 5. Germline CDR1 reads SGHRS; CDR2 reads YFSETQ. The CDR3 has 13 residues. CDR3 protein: CASNGQGNGELFF. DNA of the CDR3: TGCGCCAGCAACGGACAGGGTAACGGGGAGCTGTTTTTT.

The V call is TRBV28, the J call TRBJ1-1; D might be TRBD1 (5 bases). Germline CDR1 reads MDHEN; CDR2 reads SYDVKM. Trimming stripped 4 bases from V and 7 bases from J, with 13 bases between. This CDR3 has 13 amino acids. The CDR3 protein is CASSSGFQVEAFF. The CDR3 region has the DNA TGTGCCAGCAGTTCAGGGTTTCAGGTTGAAGCTTTCTTT. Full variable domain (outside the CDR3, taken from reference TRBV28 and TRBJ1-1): DVKVTQSSRYLVKRTGEKVFLECVQDMDHENMFWYRQDPGLGLRLIYFSYDVKMKEKGDIPEGYSVSREKKERFSLILESASTNQTSMYLCASSSGFQVEAFFGQGTRLTVV.

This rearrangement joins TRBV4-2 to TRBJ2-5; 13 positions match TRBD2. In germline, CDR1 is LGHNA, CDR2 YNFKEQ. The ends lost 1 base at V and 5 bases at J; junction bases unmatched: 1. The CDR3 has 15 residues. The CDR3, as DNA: TGTGCCAGCAGCCAAGGGACTAGCGGGAGCGAGACCCAGTACTTC. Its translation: CASSQGTSGSETQYF.

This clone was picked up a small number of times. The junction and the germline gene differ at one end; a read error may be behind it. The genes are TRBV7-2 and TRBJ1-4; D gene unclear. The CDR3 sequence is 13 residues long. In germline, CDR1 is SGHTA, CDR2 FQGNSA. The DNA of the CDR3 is TGCGCCAGCAGCCAAGATAGCGATGAAAAACTGTTTTTT. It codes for CASSQDSDEKLFF.